A single sample gave rise to the 29 T cell receptor beta chains below, sequenced in a study of cytomegalovirus exposure and HLA in healthy donors. The table came from immunoSEQ multiplex PCR; TCRdb's copy has only in-frame clones and leaves some out. The data contain approximately 120,000 clones, about nine tenths of them singletons. Material: PBMCs. Every receptor here comes from a woman younger than 30 in good health and CMV-seronegative.

The chain links TRBV11-2 to TRBJ2-2, with 7 bases identical to TRBD2. Per the germline V gene, CDR1 is SGHAT and CDR2 is FQNNGV. This CDR3 is built from 18 residues. The ends lost 0 bases at V and 2 bases at J; junction bases unmatched: 9. CDR3 loop: CASSLDGRLLINTGELFF. CDR3 DNA: TGTGCCAGCAGCTTAGACGGGAGGTTATTGATCAACACCGGGGAGCTGTTTTTT.

J is TRBJ2-3 and V is TRBV9, with 9 bases that match TRBD2. Germline CDR1 SGDLS, CDR2 YYNGEE. V shed 2 bases, J shed 3 bases, and the junction held 4 bases outside the gene matches. The CDR3 consists of 15 residues. CDR3 DNA sequence: TGTGCCAGCAGCGTCACTAGCGGGTTTACAGATACGCAGTATTTT. It encodes CASSVTSGFTDTQYF.

The rearrangement uses TRBV5-4 and TRBJ2-7; 14 nucleotides agree with TRBD2. V gave up 1 base and J gave up 9 bases; unmatched junction bases: 6. The CDR3 loop spans 15 amino acids. The germline V gene has CDR1 SGHNT and CDR2 YYREEE (reference sequence). DNA for the CDR3: TGTGCCAGCAGCTTGCCGGGACTAGCGGGAGAGGTGCAGTACTTC. It encodes CASSLPGLAGEVQYF.

The gene calls are TRBV6-4 and TRBJ2-5; tentatively, D is TRBD1 (6 bases). Trimming pared 5 bases from V and 7 bases from J, leaving 14 bases between. Looked up from germline, CDR1 is MRHNA and CDR2 is SNTAGT. The CDR3 has 13 residues. CDR3 sequence reads: CASSSRDKWTQYF. In DNA, the CDR3 is TGTGCCAGCAGTTCCCGGGACAAATGGACCCAGTACTTC.

The chain employs TRBV5-4 and TRBJ2-2; TRBD2 agrees at 14 bases. This CDR3 has 17 amino acids. The J segment lost 5 bases and the V segment lost 4 bases, leaving 7 bases of the junction unmatched. Germline lookup yields CDR1 SGHNT and CDR2 YYREEE (reference sequence). The CDR3 nucleotides read TGTGCCAGCAGCCTGGGACTAGCGGGAGTATTAACCGGGGAGCTGTTTTTT. It yields the protein CASSLGLAGVLTGELFF.

The chain has TRBV5-8 and TRBJ2-1, with TRBD1 as a possible D gene (6 bases). The CDR3 sequence is 14 residues long. Trimming pared 4 bases from V and 8 bases from J, leaving 16 bases between. Germline-derived CDR1 and CDR2 are SGHTS and YDEGEE. The CDR3 nucleotides are TGTGCCAGCAGCCCCGGACAGATCGCGGATGAGCAGTTCTTC. The encoded protein is CASSPGQIADEQFF.

This clone was recorded a few times. The DNA of the CDR3 is TGCGCCAGTGCCGAGGGTTTGAACACTGAAGCTTTCTTT. Its protein product is CASAEGLNTEAFF. V gene TRBV5-1 combines with J gene TRBJ1-1; no clear D gene. Germline CDR1 SGHRS, CDR2 YFSETQ. The CDR3 runs 13 residues. V lost 8 bases and J 0 bases, leaving 11 bases between the germline ends.

In DNA form, the CDR3 reads TGTGCCAGCAGCTTAGCGCGGTTCACGAACACTGAAGCTTTCTTT. Protein product: CASSLARFTNTEAFF. The chain links TRBV7-9 to TRBJ1-1; D is ambiguous. Germline CDR1 and CDR2: SEHNR and FQNEAQ (reference sequence). V lost 0 bases and J 1 base, leaving 9 bases between the germline ends. The CDR3 loop spans 15 amino acids.

The V gene is TRBV2, the J gene TRBJ2-1; D call uncertain. Per germline, CDR1 SNHLY and CDR2 FYNNEI. With 5 bases removed from V and 2 bases from J, the gap between germline ends came to 10 bases. CDR3 length: 14 residues. CDR3 nucleotides: TGTGCCAGCAGTTGGAGTCCTACCTACAATGAGCAGTTCTTC. This encodes CASSWSPTYNEQFF.

This CDR3 reads CATSNQGGGHQPQHF. CDR3 DNA sequence: TGTGCCACGTCCAACCAGGGAGGAGGTCATCAGCCCCAGCATTTT. V usage is TRBV10-3 and J usage is TRBJ1-5; perhaps TRBD1 as D (5 bases). V lost 10 bases and J 5 bases, leaving 21 bases between the germline ends. Per the germline V gene, CDR1 is ENHRY and CDR2 is SYGVKD. The CDR3 has 15 amino acids.

Here the CDR3 reads CASEDRINTEAFF. The CDR3 DNA follows: TGTGCCAGTGAGGACAGAATCAACACTGAAGCTTTCTTT. V gene TRBV5-6 combines with J gene TRBJ1-1, with D possibly TRBD1 on 6 matching bases. Deletions cut 8 bases from V and 2 bases from J, with 13 bases between. Germline V gene sequence: CDR1 SGHDT, CDR2 YYEEEE. The CDR3 is 13 amino acids. The full variable domain, rest sourced from reference TRBV5-6 and TRBJ1-1, is DAGVTQSPTHLIKTRGQQVTLRCSPKSGHDTVSWYQQALGQGPQFIFQYYEEEERQRGNFPDRFSGHQFPNYSSELNVNALLLGDSALYLCASEDRINTEAFFGQGTRLTVV.

The V call is TRBV6-1, the J call TRBJ1-2; 7 nucleotides line up with TRBD1. CDR3 length equals 15 residues. Per germline, CDR1 MNHNS and CDR2 SASEGT. V shed 4 bases and J 0 bases; nucleotides not matched to a gene: 5. The DNA of the CDR3 is TGTGCCAGCAGTGCCGGGACAGATACTAACTATGGCTACACCTTC. Translation: CASSAGTDTNYGYTF.

V usage is TRBV2 and J usage is TRBJ1-2; TRBD1 is a possible D gene (6 bases). The CDR3 is 15 residues long. Germline V gene sequence: CDR1 SNHLY, CDR2 FYNNEI. The V gene lost 8 bases and the J gene lost 0 bases, with 16 bases spanning the gap. The CDR3: CASGGQRISNYGYTF. The CDR3, as DNA: TGTGCCAGCGGGGGCCAGAGGATTTCTAACTATGGCTACACCTTC.

The chain uses TRBV6-1 and TRBJ2-1; D might be TRBD1 (6 bases). The germline V gene has CDR1 MNHNS and CDR2 SASEGT. This CDR3 contains 15 residues. With 4 bases removed from V and 3 bases from J, the gap between germline ends came to 13 bases. Here the CDR3 reads CASSGGQGRYNEQFF. CDR3 in DNA: TGTGCCAGCAGTGGGGGGCAGGGGCGCTACAATGAGCAGTTCTTC.

This chain joins TRBV21-1 and TRBJ2-1; the DNA was not compared with TRBD2, the D call given in the table. TRBV21-1 is an annotated pseudogene. This CDR3 is 14 amino acids long. The CDR3 spells CASSQPPLRGEQFF. In DNA form, the CDR3 reads TGTGCCAGCAGCCAACCCCCCTTGCGGGGTGAGCAGTTCTTC.

This clone showed up just once. This chain links TRBV19 with TRBJ2-1; 7 nucleotides align to TRBD1. The CDR3 length is 17 residues. V lost 0 bases to trimming and J lost 9 bases; unmatched junction nucleotides: 14. Germline V lookup: CDR1 LNHDA, CDR2 SQIVND (reference sequence). CDR3 DNA sequence: TGTGCCAGTAGTATAGACCTTCCAGGGACAGTTTTAGGTGAGCAGTTCTTC. This sequence encodes CASSIDLPGTVLGEQFF.

V is TRBV19 and J is TRBJ2-6; D remains unclear. The CDR3 has 13 residues. Germline CDR1 LNHDA, CDR2 SQIVND (reference sequence). Trimming removed 6 bases at V and 4 bases at J, with 7 bases between. The CDR3 nucleotides read TGTGCCAGTAGCCTACTCGGGGCCAACGTCCTGACTTTC. Translating gives CASSLLGANVLTF.

The chain uses TRBV5-1 and TRBJ2-7; D perhaps matches TRBD2 (6 bases). The CDR3 is 12 residues long. Germline V CDR1 and CDR2: SGHRS, YFSETQ. V was cut by 4 bases and J by 7 bases, with 12 bases left in between. CDR3 loop: CASSTSGLEQYF. The DNA for the CDR3 is TGCGCCAGCAGCACCTCGGGACTTGAGCAGTACTTC.

The gene calls are TRBV2 and TRBJ2-7; D possibly corresponds to TRBD1 (6 bases). CDR3 length: 13 residues. In germline, CDR1 is SNHLY, CDR2 FYNNEI. The V gene lost 3 bases and the J gene lost 3 bases, with 9 bases spanning the gap. The CDR3 nucleotides are TGTGCCAGCAGTGAGGACAGTAACTACGAGCAGTACTTC. Amino acids: CASSEDSNYEQYF.

The rearrangement joins TRBV10-3 to TRBJ2-2; D possibly corresponds to TRBD1 (6 bases). The germline V and J ends were trimmed by 4 bases and 4 bases, with 7 bases remaining between them. CDR1 and CDR2 (germline): ENHRY, SYGVKD. CDR3 length equals 13 residues. The CDR3 bases are TGTGCCATCAGTGGGACAGCCACCGGGGAGCTGTTTTTT. It yields the protein CAISGTATGELFF.

The chain has TRBV5-6 and TRBJ1-2, with 9 nucleotides matching TRBD1. V trimming: 6 bases; J trimming: 5 bases; junction bases outside the gene matches: 5. CDR3 length: 13 amino acids. CDR1 SGHDT and CDR2 YYEEEE come from the germline V gene. The CDR3 nucleotides read TGTGCCAGCACGAAGACAGGGGGGTATGGCTACACCTTC. It yields the protein CASTKTGGYGYTF. The variable domain in full, completed from reference TRBV5-6 and TRBJ1-2, reads DAGVTQSPTHLIKTRGQQVTLRCSPKSGHDTVSWYQQALGQGPQFIFQYYEEEERQRGNFPDRFSGHQFPNYSSELNVNALLLGDSALYLCASTKTGGYGYTFGSGTRLTVV.

V usage is TRBV6-1 and J usage is TRBJ1-3; a weak D match, TRBD1 (5 bases). The V gene's germline CDR1 is MNHNS and CDR2 SASEGT. V was pared by 6 bases and J by 4 bases, with 7 bases between. This CDR3 has 12 amino acids. The CDR3 sequence is CASRDSGNTIYF. For the CDR3, the DNA is TGTGCCAGCAGAGACAGCGGAAACACCATATATTTT.

The chain joins TRBV5-1 to TRBJ2-7, with TRBD2 matching 8 bases. The V gene end was trimmed by 0 bases and the J gene end by 4 bases; junction bases not matched to a gene: 6. Germline V lookup: CDR1 SGHRS, CDR2 YFSETQ. The CDR3 is made up of 15 amino acids. DNA of the CDR3: TGCGCCAGCAGCTTGGTGAGCGGGAGTGGGTACGAGCAGTACTTC. This translates into CASSLVSGSGYEQYF.

The chain uses TRBV30 and TRBJ2-3; D uncertain. Germline V gene sequence: CDR1 GTSNPN, CDR2 SVGIG (reference sequence). This CDR3 has 11 residues. Trimming took 2 bases from V and 4 from J, leaving 4 bases between them. The DNA of the CDR3 is TGTGCCTGGAGTCGAGCAGATACGCAGTATTTT. Its translation is CAWSRADTQYF.

The rearrangement links TRBV19 to TRBJ2-7; unclear D gene. Germline assignment: CDR1 LNHDA and CDR2 SQIVND (reference sequence). Trimming took off 5 bases at V and 0 bases at J, with 17 bases between the two ends. This CDR3 has 16 amino acids. CDR3 in amino acids: CASSPSYRSFSYEQYF. CDR3 bases: TGTGCCAGTAGTCCCAGTTACCGGAGCTTCTCCTACGAGCAGTACTTC.

This chain uses TRBV11-3 with TRBJ1-1, with a tentative D call TRBD1 (6 bases). The length of the CDR3 is 14 residues. Germline-derived CDR1 and CDR2 are SGHNT and YENEEA. The V and J ends lost 5 bases and 6 bases respectively, with 16 bases between them. The chain's CDR3 is CASSGKQGLPEAFF. The CDR3 region has the DNA TGTGCCAGCAGCGGAAAACAGGGATTACCTGAAGCTTTCTTT.

This clone was detected once. This CDR3 reads CASSLGGTSYYEQYF. The CDR3 nucleotides read TGTGCCAGCAGCTTGGGTGGGACTAGCTACTACGAGCAGTACTTC. V and J are TRBV5-6 and TRBJ2-7; 9 positions agree with TRBD2. From germline, CDR1 is SGHDT and CDR2 YYEEEE. V gave up 0 bases and J gave up 3 bases; unmatched junction bases: 4. The CDR3 runs 15 residues.

The rearrangement links TRBV5-5 to TRBJ2-1; 10 bases are a match to TRBD2. Unmatched junction bases numbered 6, after V lost 0 bases and J lost 3 bases. CDR1 is SGHKS, CDR2 YYEKEE, per germline (reference sequence). The CDR3 has 17 amino acids. This CDR3 reads CASSLGSSGRNYNEQFF. In DNA form, the CDR3 reads TGTGCCAGCAGCTTGGGGTCTAGCGGGAGAAACTACAATGAGCAGTTCTTC.

The chain has TRBV5-6 and TRBJ2-7; 7 nucleotides match TRBD2. The germline CDR1 and CDR2 sequences are SGHDT and YYEEEE. V shed 0 bases, J shed 3 bases, and the junction held 6 bases outside the gene matches. This CDR3 spans 15 amino acids. This CDR3 is CASSLEVTSSYEQYF. The CDR3 DNA reads as TGTGCCAGCAGCTTGGAAGTGACTAGCAGCTACGAGCAGTACTTC.